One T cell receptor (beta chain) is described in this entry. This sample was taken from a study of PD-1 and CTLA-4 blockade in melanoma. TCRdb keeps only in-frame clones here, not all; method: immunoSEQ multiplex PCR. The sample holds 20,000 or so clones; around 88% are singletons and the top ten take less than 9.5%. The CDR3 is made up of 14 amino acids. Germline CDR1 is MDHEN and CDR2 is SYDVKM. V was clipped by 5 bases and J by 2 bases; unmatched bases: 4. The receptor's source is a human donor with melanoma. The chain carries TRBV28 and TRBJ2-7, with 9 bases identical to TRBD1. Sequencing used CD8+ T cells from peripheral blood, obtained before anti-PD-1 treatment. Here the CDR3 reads CASSIGQGTYEQYF. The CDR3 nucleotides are TGTGCCAGCAGTATCGGACAGGGGACCTACGAGCAGTACTTC.